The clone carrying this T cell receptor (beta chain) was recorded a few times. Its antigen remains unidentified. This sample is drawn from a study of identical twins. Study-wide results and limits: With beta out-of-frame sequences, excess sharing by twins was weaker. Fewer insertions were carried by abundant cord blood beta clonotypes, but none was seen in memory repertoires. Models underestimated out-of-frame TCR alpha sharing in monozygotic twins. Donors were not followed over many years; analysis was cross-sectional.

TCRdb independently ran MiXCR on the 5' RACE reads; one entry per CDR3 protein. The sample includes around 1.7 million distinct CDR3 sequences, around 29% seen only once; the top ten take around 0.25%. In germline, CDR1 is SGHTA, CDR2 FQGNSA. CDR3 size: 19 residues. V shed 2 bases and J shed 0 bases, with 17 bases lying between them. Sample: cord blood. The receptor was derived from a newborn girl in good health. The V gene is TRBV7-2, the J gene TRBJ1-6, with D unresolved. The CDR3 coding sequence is TGTGCCAGCAGCTTAAGGCGTCCAGGCAGAAGCTCCTATAATTCACCCCTCCACTTT. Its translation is CASSLRRPGRSSYNSPLHF.